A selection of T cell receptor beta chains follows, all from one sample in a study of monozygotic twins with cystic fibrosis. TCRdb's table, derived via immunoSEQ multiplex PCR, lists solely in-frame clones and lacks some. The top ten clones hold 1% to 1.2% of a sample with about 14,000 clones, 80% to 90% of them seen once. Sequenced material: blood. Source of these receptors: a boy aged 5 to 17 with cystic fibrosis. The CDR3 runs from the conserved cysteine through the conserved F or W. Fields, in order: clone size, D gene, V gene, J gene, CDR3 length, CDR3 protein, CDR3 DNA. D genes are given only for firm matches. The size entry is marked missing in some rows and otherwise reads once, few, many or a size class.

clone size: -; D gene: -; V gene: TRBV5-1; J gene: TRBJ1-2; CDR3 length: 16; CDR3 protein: CASSLSWTEANYGYTF; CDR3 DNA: TGCGCCAGCAGCTTGAGCTGGACGGAAGCTAACTATGGCTACACCTTC
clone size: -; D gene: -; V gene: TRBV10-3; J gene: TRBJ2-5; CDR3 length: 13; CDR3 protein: CAISESRGETQYF; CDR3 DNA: TGTGCCATCAGTGAGTCGCGAGGGGAGACCCAGTACTTC
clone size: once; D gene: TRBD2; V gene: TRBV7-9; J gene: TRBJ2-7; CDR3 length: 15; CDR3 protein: CASSLGFAGVHEQYF; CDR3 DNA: TGTGCCAGCAGCTTAGGGTTCGCGGGGGTCCACGAGCAGTACTTC
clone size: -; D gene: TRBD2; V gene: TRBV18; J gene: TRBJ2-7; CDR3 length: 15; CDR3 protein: CASSPGTNFVYEQYF; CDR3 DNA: TGTGCCAGCTCACCTGGGACTAACTTCGTGTACGAGCAGTACTTC
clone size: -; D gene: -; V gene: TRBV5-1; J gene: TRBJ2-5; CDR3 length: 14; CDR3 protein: CASSPGTLQETQYF; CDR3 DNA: TGCGCCAGCAGCCCCGGGACATTGCAAGAGACCCAGTACTTC
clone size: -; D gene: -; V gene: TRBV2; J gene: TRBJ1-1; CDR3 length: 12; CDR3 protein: CASRNKNTEAFF; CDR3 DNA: TGTGCCAGCCGCAATAAGAACACTGAAGCTTTCTTT
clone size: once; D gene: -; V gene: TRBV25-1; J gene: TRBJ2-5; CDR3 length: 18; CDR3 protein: CASSESAGRRGPQETQYF; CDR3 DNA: TGTGCCAGCAGTGAATCAGCAGGGAGGCGGGGGCCTCAAGAGACCCAGTACTTC
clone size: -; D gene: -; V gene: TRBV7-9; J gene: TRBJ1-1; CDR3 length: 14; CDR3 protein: CASSFRQVNTEAFF; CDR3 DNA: TGTGCCAGCAGCTTTAGACAAGTGAACACTGAAGCTTTCTTT
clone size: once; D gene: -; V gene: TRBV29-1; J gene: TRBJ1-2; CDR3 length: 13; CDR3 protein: CSVEGGGNYGYTF; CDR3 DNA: TGCAGCGTTGAAGGAGGAGGGAACTATGGCTACACCTTC
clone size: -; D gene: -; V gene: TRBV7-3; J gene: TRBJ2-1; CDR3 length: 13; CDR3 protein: CASSLTGGNEQFF; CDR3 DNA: TGTGCCAGCAGCTTAACCGGGGGAAATGAGCAGTTCTTC
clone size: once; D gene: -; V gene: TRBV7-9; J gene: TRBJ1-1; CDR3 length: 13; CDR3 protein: CASSLEGNTEAFF; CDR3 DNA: TGTGCCAGCAGCTTAGAGGGGAACACTGAAGCTTTCTTT
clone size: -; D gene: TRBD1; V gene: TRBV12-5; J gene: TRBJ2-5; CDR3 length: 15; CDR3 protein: CASGLGQGAGETQYF; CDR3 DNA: TGTGCTAGTGGTTTGGGACAGGGAGCTGGTGAGACCCAGTACTTC
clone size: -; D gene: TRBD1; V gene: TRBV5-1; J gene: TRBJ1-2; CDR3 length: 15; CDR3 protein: CASSQSTGAKEGYTF; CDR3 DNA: TGCGCCAGCAGCCAGTCGACAGGGGCGAAGGAAGGCTACACCTTC
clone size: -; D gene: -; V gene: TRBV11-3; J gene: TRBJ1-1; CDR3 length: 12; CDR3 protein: CASSLGSGRAFF; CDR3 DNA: TGTGCCAGCAGCTTAGGATCAGGTCGGGCTTTCTTT
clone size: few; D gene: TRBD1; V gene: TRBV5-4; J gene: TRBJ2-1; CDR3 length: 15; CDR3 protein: CASSLATGGAGQQFF; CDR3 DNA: TGTGCCAGCAGCTTGGCGACAGGGGGCGCGGGTCAGCAGTTCTTC
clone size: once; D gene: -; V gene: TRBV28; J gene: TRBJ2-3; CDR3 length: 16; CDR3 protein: CASSPNRGYATDTQYF; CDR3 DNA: TGTGCCAGCAGTCCCAATAGGGGTTACGCCACAGATACGCAGTATTTT
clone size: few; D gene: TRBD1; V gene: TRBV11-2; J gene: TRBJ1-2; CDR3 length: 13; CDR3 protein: CASSADRAYGYTF; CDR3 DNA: TGTGCCAGCAGCGCCGACAGGGCCTATGGCTACACCTTC
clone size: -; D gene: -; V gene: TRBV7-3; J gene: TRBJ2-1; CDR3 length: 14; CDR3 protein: CASSLGGSQNEQFF; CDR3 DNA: TGTGCCAGCAGCTTAGGTGGTAGCCAGAATGAGCAGTTCTTC
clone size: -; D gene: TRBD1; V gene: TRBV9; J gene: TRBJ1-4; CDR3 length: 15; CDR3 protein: CASSVTGRENEKLFF; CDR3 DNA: TGTGCCAGCAGCGTGACAGGGCGCGAGAATGAAAAACTGTTTTTT
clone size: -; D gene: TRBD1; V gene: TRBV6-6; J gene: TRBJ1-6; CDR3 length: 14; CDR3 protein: CASSTGTGDSPLHF; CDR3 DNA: TGTGCCAGCAGTACCGGGACAGGGGATTCACCCCTCCACTTT
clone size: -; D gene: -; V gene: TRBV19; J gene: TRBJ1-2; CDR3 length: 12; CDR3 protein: CATQGANYGYTF; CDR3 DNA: TGTGCCACCCAAGGTGCTAACTATGGCTACACCTTC